The clone carrying this TCR beta chain has at least ten counts. Its antigen is currently unknown. Calling Graves' hyperthyroidism stable meant ophthalmopathy did not progress within 18 months. Diagnoses rested on clinical symptoms, serum thyroxine and TRAb, thyroid ultrasound and orbital computed tomography. The sample is drawn from a study of T cells in Graves' hyperthyroidism and ophthalmopathy. Whole-study results and caveats: Median prediction lead before ophthalmopathy onset was 6.5 months with the model. Stable hyperthyroidism was told apart from ophthalmopathy by a model built on 13 V-J features.

Amplification of TCR beta CDR3 regions used RNA as the template. HTBI primers were employed in a first-round RT-PCR of the TCR CDR3. Each CDR3 protein is one row after TCRdb ran MiXCR on the multiplex PCR reads. The sample includes 95,000 to 110,000 distinct CDR3 sequences, about 45% of them seen just once. The CDR3 is made up of 15 amino acids. The V and J ends lost 6 bases and 5 bases respectively, with 20 bases between them. Germline lookup yields CDR1 SGHRS and CDR2 YFSETQ. This clonotype was sampled from a man in his forties or fifties with Graves' hyperthyroidism. The sequencing sample was made of blood. The rearrangement links TRBV5-1 to TRBJ2-5; D is perhaps TRBD2 (7 bases). Written as DNA, the CDR3 is TGCGCCAGCACCCCCTTCGCGGGGGCGCGTGAGACCCAGTACTTC. As protein: CASTPFAGARETQYF.